This TCR beta chain was recorded in a study of blood T cells in healthy people across ages. Alongside a J-beta primer mix, a sample-barcoded 5' primer served in a second PCR lasting roughly 6 to 11 cycles. With 12 random nucleotides, a template-switch adaptor tagged each individual cDNA molecule. TCRdb re-derived calls from the 5' RACE reads in MiXCR, one entry per CDR3 protein. The sample has around 900,000 distinct CDR3 sequences, 51% seen once. This CDR3 region has 15 residues. Germline CDR1 SGHRS, CDR2 YFSETQ. The trim removed 0 bases at V and 7 bases at J, leaving 5 bases unmatched. The V and J genes are TRBV5-1 and TRBJ2-1; TRBD2 agrees at 9 bases. The clonotype was recovered from a woman aged 55-70 years in good health. Specimen: blood. The DNA for the CDR3 is TGCGCCAGCAGCTTGGTTAGCGGGAGAGGGAATGAGCAGTTCTTC. This codes for CASSLVSGRGNEQFF. Full variable domain (remainder filled in from reference TRBV5-1 and TRBJ2-1): KAGVTQTPRYLIKTRGQQVTLSCSPISGHRSVSWYQQTPGQGLQFLFEYFSETQRNKGNFPGRFSGRQFSNSRSEMNVSTLELGDSALYLCASSLVSGRGNEQFFGPGTRLTVL.